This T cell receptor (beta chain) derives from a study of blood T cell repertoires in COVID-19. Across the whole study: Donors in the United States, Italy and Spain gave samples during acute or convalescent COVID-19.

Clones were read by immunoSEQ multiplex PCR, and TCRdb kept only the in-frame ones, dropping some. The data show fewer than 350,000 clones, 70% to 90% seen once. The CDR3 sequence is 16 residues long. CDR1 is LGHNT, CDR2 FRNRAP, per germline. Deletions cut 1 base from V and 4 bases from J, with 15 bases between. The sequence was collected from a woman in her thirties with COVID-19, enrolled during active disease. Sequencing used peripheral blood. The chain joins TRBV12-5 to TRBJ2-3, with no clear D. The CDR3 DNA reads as TGTGCTAGTGGTTTGGCACCCATGAGTTTCGCAGATACGCAGTATTTT. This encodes CASGLAPMSFADTQYF.